The source of this T cell receptor beta chain is a study of immune evolution from preneoplasia to lung adenocarcinoma. This CDR3 contains 17 residues. Trimming cost V 5 bases and J 5 bases, with 25 bases left between them. Per germline, CDR1 MRHNA and CDR2 SNTAGT. Some clones are missing from TCRdb's copy, which holds only in-frame ones; the method was immunoSEQ multiplex PCR. The sample contains more than 9,500 clones, approximately 87% of which appear only once. Sequencing input: FFPE tissue from an adenomatous hyperplasia lung lesion. Subset defined: atypical adenomatous hyperplasia (AAH), lung preneoplasia. The source is a person aged 50-75 years with lung adenocarcinoma. The V gene is TRBV6-4, the J gene TRBJ2-7; tentatively, D is TRBD1 (7 bases). CDR3 sequence: CASSPGGGTDVPNEQYF. The CDR3, as DNA: TGTGCCAGCAGTCCCGGTGGGGGGACAGACGTTCCGAACGAGCAGTACTTC.